These T cell receptor beta chains were read from a single sample in a study of OX40 agonist ivuxolimab in advanced cancers. The protocol was immunoSEQ multiplex PCR, while the TCRdb copy is restricted to in-frame clones and leaves out a portion. The repertoire holds around 80,000 clones, with roughly 90% as singletons. The sample in question was CD4+ or CD8+ T cells sorted from blood, obtained in a trial of the OX40 agonist ivuxolimab. The receptor source for this set is an adult with an advanced solid tumor such as melanoma, head and neck, liver or kidney cancer. Each CDR3 is given with its conserved first and last residue. D genes are given only for firm matches. Clone size, where shown, is once, few, many, or a class for clones that have expanded.

j_call clone_size v_call d_call cdr3_aa cdr3_nt
TRBJ2-7 - TRBV10-2 TRBD2 CASVPAGGGIYEQYF TGCGCCAGCGTGCCTGCGGGGGGCGGGATTTACGAGCAGTACTTC
TRBJ2-7 - TRBV19 - CASSTPPPSYEQYF TGTGCCAGTAGTACCCCCCCTCCCAGCTACGAGCAGTACTTC
TRBJ1-2 - TRBV4-1 TRBD1 CASSHRGQGDPYGYTF TGCGCCAGCAGCCACAGGGGACAGGGCGATCCCTATGGCTACACCTTC
TRBJ1-2 - TRBV30 TRBD1 CAWSVQGAAGYTF TGTGCCTGGAGTGTACAGGGGGCGGCTGGCTACACCTTC
TRBJ2-1 - TRBV9 TRBD2 CASSPSGMGNEQFF TGTGCCAGCAGCCCTAGCGGGATGGGCAATGAGCAGTTCTTC
TRBJ2-7 - TRBV30 - CAWSMGGAYSYEQYF TGTGCCTGGAGTATGGGGGGGGCATATTCCTACGAGCAGTACTTC
TRBJ2-5 - TRBV10-3 TRBD2 CAISESNRGEGETQYF TGTGCCATCAGTGAGTCTAATCGGGGGGAAGGAGAGACCCAGTACTTC
TRBJ2-1 few TRBV5-5 - CASSLDGFYNEQFF TGTGCCAGCAGCTTGGACGGATTTTACAATGAGCAGTTCTTC
TRBJ2-7 - TRBV5-6 - CASTRDSAIYEQYF TGTGCCAGTACTAGAGACAGCGCGATCTACGAGCAGTACTTC
TRBJ2-5 - TRBV5-1 TRBD1 CASSATGLEETQYF TGCGCCAGCAGCGCGACAGGGTTGGAAGAGACCCAGTACTTC
TRBJ2-5 - TRBV5-1 TRBD1 CASSPGQGDVQGGQYF TGCGCCAGCAGCCCCGGACAGGGGGACGTACAGGGTGGCCAGTACTTC
TRBJ2-6 - TRBV5-1 - CASSFSRGGAGANVLTF TGCGCCAGCAGCTTCTCCAGGGGAGGCGCTGGGGCCAACGTCCTGACTTTC
TRBJ2-1 - TRBV5-1 - CASNLGGANNEQFF TGCGCCAGCAACTTAGGGGGGGCCAACAATGAGCAGTTCTTC
TRBJ2-5 - TRBV10-2 - CASIPGAGETQYF TGCGCCAGCATACCGGGGGCAGGGGAGACCCAGTACTTC
TRBJ1-5 - TRBV28 - CASRGSGASNQPQHF TGTGCCAGCAGGGGGAGCGGGGCTAGCAATCAGCCCCAGCATTTT
TRBJ2-5 - TRBV2 TRBD2 CASRLAGGPGETQYF TGTGCCAGCAGATTAGCGGGGGGGCCGGGGGAGACCCAGTACTTC
TRBJ1-4 - TRBV6-6 - CASRAAGSNEKLFF TGTGCCAGTAGGGCGGCAGGGAGTAATGAAAAACTGTTTTTT
TRBJ2-7 - TRBV30 - CAWMDTSYEQYF TGTGCCTGGATGGACACTTCCTACGAGCAGTACTTC
TRBJ2-2 - TRBV29-1 TRBD2 CSVYGGAGTNTGELFF TGCAGCGTTTATGGGGGAGCGGGGACGAACACCGGGGAGCTGTTTTTT
TRBJ2-1 - TRBV10-3 - CAIGEEFREQFF TGTGCCATCGGTGAGGAATTCAGAGAGCAGTTCTTC
TRBJ2-4 few TRBV11-2 - CASSLDRGTLAKNIQYF TGTGCCAGCAGCTTAGATCGGGGAACTCTAGCCAAAAACATTCAGTACTTC
TRBJ1-1 once TRBV11-2 - CASSSGRGRAFF TGTGCCAGCAGCTCAGGCCGGGGCAGGGCTTTCTTT
TRBJ1-1 - TRBV27 TRBD1 CASLIIPDRDKRDTEAFF TGTGCCAGCCTCATAATACCGGACAGGGATAAAAGAGACACTGAAGCTTTCTTT
TRBJ2-2 - TRBV9 - CASSNPPGELFF TGTGCCAGCAGTAATCCACCCGGGGAGCTGTTTTTT
TRBJ2-1 - TRBV19 TRBD1 CASRAPGQGSYNEQFF TGTGCCAGTAGAGCCCCGGGACAGGGTAGTTACAATGAGCAGTTCTTC
TRBJ2-3 - TRBV5-1 - CASSISTDTQYF TGCGCCAGCAGTATCAGCACAGATACGCAGTATTTT
TRBJ1-6 few TRBV7-9 - CASSLGASRSPLHF TGTGCCAGCAGCTTAGGGGCTTCACGTTCACCCCTCCACTTT
TRBJ2-1 - TRBV13 - CASSLRRLGYNEQFF TGTGCCAGCAGCTTAAGGCGGCTAGGCTACAATGAGCAGTTCTTC
TRBJ2-5 - TRBV19 - CATQDVGETQYF TGTGCCACACAGGATGTCGGGGAGACCCAGTACTTC
TRBJ2-7 - TRBV5-6 - CASSLDRVSYEQYF TGTGCCAGCAGCTTGGACAGGGTTTCCTACGAGCAGTACTTC
TRBJ1-2 - TRBV30 - CAWMGNYGYTF TGTGCCTGGATGGGAAACTATGGCTACACCTTC
TRBJ2-6 - TRBV6-1 - CASSDRNRAGANVLTF TGTGCCAGCAGTGACCGAAACAGGGCTGGGGCCAACGTCCTGACTTTC
TRBJ2-7 - TRBV27 TRBD2 CASSLYPSSGYEQYF TGTGCCAGCAGTTTATACCCTTCTAGCGGCTACGAGCAGTACTTC
TRBJ2-3 - TRBV28 - CASSPMGRGVVTDTQYF TGTGCCAGCAGTCCCATGGGCAGGGGGGTAGTTACAGATACGCAGTATTTT
TRBJ2-5 - TRBV9 TRBD2 CASSPGTSGREETQYF TGTGCCAGCAGCCCCGGGACTAGCGGGAGGGAGGAGACCCAGTACTTC
TRBJ2-5 - TRBV11-2 - CASSLRGFQETQYF TGTGCCAGCAGCTTAAGGGGTTTCCAAGAGACCCAGTACTTC
TRBJ1-2 few TRBV28 - CASSFLGGGREYEGYTF TGTGCCAGCAGTTTTCTTGGGGGTGGCAGGGAGTACGAAGGCTACACCTTC
TRBJ2-1 - TRBV11-2 - CASSLGASRNEQFF TGTGCCAGCAGCTTAGGTGCTAGCCGCAATGAGCAGTTCTTC
TRBJ2-3 - TRBV11-2 - CASSLRQGGADTQYF TGTGCCAGCAGCTTACGACAGGGAGGCGCAGATACGCAGTATTTT
TRBJ1-3 - TRBV5-1 - CASSTDSLNSGNTIYF TGCGCCAGCAGCACCGACAGTCTTAACTCTGGAAACACCATATATTTT